This T cell receptor (beta chain) was recovered during a study of monozygotic twins with cystic fibrosis. The germline V gene has CDR1 LNHDA and CDR2 SQIVND (reference sequence). The germline V and J ends were trimmed by 5 bases and 0 bases, with 10 bases remaining between them. The CDR3 is 14 amino acids. Using immunoSEQ multiplex PCR, the repertoire was profiled, and TCRdb retains in-frame clones only, with some absent. The sample lists tens of thousands of clones, approximately 87% occurring once. This clone has just one count. Its antigen remains unknown. The study's findings and limits: Unrelated CF individuals shared fewer identical clonotypes than monozygotic CF twins. In 13 of 16 pairs, V gene usage was closest to the co-twin's. Clonality was generally low (median roughly 0.009), higher in the most severe patients.

The rearrangement uses TRBV19 and TRBJ1-1, with TRBD1 as a possible D gene (6 bases). Sequencing input: blood. This TCR was sampled from a girl aged 2-10 years with cystic fibrosis. CDR3 in amino acids: CASSPRGLNTEAFF. In nucleotides, the CDR3 is TGTGCCAGTAGTCCGCGGGGGCTGAACACTGAAGCTTTCTTT. Full variable domain (missing parts from reference TRBV19 and TRBJ1-1): DGGITQSPKYLFRKEGQNVTLSCEQNLNHDAMYWYRQDPGQGLRLIYYSQIVNDFQKGDIAEGYSVSREKKESFPLTVTSAQKNPTAFYLCASSPRGLNTEAFFGQGTRLTVV.